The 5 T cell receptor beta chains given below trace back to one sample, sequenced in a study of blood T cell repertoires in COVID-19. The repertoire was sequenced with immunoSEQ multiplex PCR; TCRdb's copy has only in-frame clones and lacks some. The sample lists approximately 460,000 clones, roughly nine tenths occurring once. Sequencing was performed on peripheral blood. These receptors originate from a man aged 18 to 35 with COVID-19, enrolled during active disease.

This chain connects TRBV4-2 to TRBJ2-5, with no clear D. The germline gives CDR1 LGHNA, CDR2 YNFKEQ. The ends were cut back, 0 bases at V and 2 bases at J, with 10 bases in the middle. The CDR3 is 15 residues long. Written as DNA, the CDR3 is TGTGCCAGCAGCCAAGACTCCACAGTACAAGAGACCCAGTACTTC. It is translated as CASSQDSTVQETQYF.

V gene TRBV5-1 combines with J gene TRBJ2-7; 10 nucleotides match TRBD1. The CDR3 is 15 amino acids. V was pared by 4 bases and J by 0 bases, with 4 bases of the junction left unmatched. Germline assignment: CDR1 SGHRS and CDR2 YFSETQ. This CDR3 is CASSHGQGGSYEQYF. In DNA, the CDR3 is TGCGCCAGCAGCCACGGACAGGGGGGCTCCTACGAGCAGTACTTC. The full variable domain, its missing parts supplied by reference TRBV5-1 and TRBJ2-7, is KAGVTQTPRYLIKTRGQQVTLSCSPISGHRSVSWYQQTPGQGLQFLFEYFSETQRNKGNFPGRFSGRQFSNSRSEMNVSTLELGDSALYLCASSHGQGGSYEQYFGPGTRLTVT.

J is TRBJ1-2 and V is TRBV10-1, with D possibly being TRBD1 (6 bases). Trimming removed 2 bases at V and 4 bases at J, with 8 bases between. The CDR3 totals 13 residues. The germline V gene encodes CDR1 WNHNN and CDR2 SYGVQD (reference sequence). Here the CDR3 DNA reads TGCGCCAGCAGTGAGATGACAGGCTATGGCTACACCTTC. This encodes CASSEMTGYGYTF.

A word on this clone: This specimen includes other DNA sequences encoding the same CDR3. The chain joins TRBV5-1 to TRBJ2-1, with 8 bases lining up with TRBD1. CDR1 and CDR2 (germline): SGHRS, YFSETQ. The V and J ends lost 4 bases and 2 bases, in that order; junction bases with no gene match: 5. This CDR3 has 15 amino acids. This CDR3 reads CASSPGQGPYNEQFF. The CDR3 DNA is TGCGCCAGCAGCCCTGGACAGGGTCCCTACAATGAGCAGTTCTTC.

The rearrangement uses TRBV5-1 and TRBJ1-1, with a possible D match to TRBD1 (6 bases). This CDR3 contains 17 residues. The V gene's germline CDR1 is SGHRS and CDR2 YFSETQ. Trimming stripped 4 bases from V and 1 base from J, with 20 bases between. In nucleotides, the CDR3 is TGCGCCAGCAGCGCCCCGAAACAGGGTTCAGGGAACACTGAAGCTTTCTTT. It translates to CASSAPKQGSGNTEAFF.